This T cell receptor beta chain emerged from a study of CD8 T cells in Susac syndrome. From blood CD8+ and CD4+ T cells, the TCR beta chain was sequenced. Random-hexamer reverse transcription was applied to roughly 0.5 to 1 ug RNA. From the immunoSEQ multiplex PCR reads, TCRdb called clonotypes with MiXCR, one entry per CDR3 protein. The table shows roughly 150,000 distinct CDR3 sequences, with 95% occurring only once. The sample comprised CD8+ T cells from PBMCs. The clonotype was recovered from a human donor with Susac syndrome.

The CDR3 bases are TGTGCCAGCCCCCCAGTGACAGGGGCAATGAACACTGAAGCTTTCTTT. It specifies CASPPVTGAMNTEAFF. V usage is TRBV7-9 and J usage is TRBJ1-1; the match to TRBD1 covers 8 bases. Germline loops: CDR1 SEHNR, CDR2 FQNEAQ (reference sequence). V was pared by 8 bases and J by 0 bases, with 11 bases of the junction left unmatched. The CDR3 totals 16 residues.